This T cell receptor beta chain stems from a study of naive and memory T cell subsets. Reverse transcription of blood and skin TCR RNA was primed at alpha and beta constant regions. Ligated cDNA underwent four rounds of PCR with nested alpha and beta constant region primers and SP2. TCRdb redid the calling of the 5' RACE reads with MiXCR, one entry per CDR3 protein. The sample records roughly 26,000 distinct CDR3 sequences, roughly 25% being singletons. Whole blood, roughly 2.6 ml, came from adult healthy volunteers. In germline, CDR1 is DFQATT, CDR2 SNEGSKA (reference sequence). Trimming removed 0 bases at V and 7 bases at J, with 15 bases between. The CDR3 contains 14 residues.

The chain couples TRBV20-1 to TRBJ1-2; tentatively, D is TRBD1 (6 bases). This TCR was sampled from a female donor in good health. Here the CDR3 DNA reads TGCAGTGCTAGAGATCCCGGCAGGGGATTTGGCTACACCTTC. This codes for CSARDPGRGFGYTF.